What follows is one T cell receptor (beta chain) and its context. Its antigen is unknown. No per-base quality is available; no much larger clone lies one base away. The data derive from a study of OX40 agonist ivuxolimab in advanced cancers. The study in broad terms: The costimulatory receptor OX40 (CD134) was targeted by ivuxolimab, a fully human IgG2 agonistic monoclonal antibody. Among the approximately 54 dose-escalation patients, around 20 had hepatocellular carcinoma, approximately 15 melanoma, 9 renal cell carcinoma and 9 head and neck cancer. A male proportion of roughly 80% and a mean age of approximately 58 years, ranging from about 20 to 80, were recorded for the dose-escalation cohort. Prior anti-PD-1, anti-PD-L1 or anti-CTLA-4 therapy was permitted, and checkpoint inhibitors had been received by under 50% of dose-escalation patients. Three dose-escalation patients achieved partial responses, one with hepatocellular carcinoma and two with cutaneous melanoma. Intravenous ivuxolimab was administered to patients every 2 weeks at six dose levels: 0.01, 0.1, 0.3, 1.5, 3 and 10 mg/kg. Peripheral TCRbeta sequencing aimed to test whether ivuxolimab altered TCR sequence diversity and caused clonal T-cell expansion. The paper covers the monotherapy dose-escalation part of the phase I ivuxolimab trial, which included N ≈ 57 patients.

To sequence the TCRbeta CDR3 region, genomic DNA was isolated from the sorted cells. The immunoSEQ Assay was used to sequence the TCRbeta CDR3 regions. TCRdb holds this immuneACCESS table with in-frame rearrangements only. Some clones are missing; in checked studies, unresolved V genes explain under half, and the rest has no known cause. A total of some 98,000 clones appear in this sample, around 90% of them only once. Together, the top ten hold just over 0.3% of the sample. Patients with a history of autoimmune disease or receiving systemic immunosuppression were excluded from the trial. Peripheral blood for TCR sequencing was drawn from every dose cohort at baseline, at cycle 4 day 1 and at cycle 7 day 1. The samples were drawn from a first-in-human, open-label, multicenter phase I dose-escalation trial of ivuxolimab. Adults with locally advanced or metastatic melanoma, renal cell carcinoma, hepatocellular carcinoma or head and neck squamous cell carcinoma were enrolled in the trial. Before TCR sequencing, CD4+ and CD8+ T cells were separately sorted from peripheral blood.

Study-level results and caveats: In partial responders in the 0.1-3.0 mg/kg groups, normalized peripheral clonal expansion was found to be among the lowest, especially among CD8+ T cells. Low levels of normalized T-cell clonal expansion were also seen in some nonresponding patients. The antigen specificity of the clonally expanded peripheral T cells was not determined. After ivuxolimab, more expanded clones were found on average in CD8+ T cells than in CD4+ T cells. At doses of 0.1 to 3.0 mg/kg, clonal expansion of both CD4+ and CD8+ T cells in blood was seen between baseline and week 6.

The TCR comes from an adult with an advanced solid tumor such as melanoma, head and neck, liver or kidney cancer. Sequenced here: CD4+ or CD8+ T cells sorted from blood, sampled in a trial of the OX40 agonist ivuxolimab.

The sequenced DNA: TGTGCCAGCAGTCTCGCGGGCGATTGGGCCCTCCACTTT. It specifies CASSLAGDWALHF. Recombination connected TRBV25-1 to TRBJ1-6; too little of a D gene remains to name it. Taken from cysteine to phenylalanine, the CDR3 has 13 residues. The kept DNA is CDR3 alone, 39 bases in frame from the first base. The trim is 5 bases for V and 14 bases for J, with a gap of 16 bases between the germline ends. CDR1 and CDR2 (MGHDK, SYGVNS) derive from the germline V gene.